The subject of this entry is one T cell receptor beta chain. The sample originates from a study of blood T cell repertoires in COVID-19. Study information: T cells, B-cell-depleted T cells, or PBMCs supplied cDNA or gDNA.

The data were produced by immunoSEQ multiplex PCR, yet TCRdb's version contains in-frame clones alone and is incomplete. The table shows more than 300,000 clones, with about nine tenths occurring only once. The germline gives CDR1 MDHEN, CDR2 SYDVKM. The V segment lost 3 bases and the J segment 6 bases; nucleotides outside the gene matches: 4. This CDR3 region has 13 residues. Followed over time, Seattle patients had been enrolled while infection was active. The sequenced sample was peripheral blood. The rearrangement uses TRBV28 and TRBJ1-2; TRBD1 matches 7 bases. This clonotype originated in a woman younger than 45 with COVID-19, enrolled during active disease. CDR3 sequence reads: CASSLGQGDGYTF. The CDR3 coding sequence is TGTGCCAGCAGTTTGGGTCAGGGGGATGGCTACACCTTC.